Sequencing of this TCR beta chain was carried out in a study of cytomegalovirus exposure and HLA in healthy donors. CDR3 length: 13 amino acids. Germline CDR1 SGHVS, CDR2 FNYEAQ. Trimming shortened V by 3 bases and J by 5 bases, and 8 bases separated the two germline ends. The PCR had 60 Vbeta and 13 Jbeta primers. Per the authors' pipeline: About 10 million shared chains were among the about 80 million unique TCR beta chains that a later analysis counted. Measured with immunoSEQ multiplex PCR; TCRdb has only the in-frame clones, and not every one. The V and J calls and the clone size are those of that table, but D and trimming were determined from the DNA. The sample yields around 230,000 clones, more than 75% seen once.

The gene calls are TRBV7-6 and TRBJ1-5; D uncertain. The sample taken for sequencing was PBMCs. The TCR was taken from a man between 40 and 49 years old in good health and CMV-seropositive. In nucleotides, the CDR3 is TGTGCCAGCAGCTTCAGGCACGATCAGCCCCAGCATTTT. Amino acid sequence: CASSFRHDQPQHF.